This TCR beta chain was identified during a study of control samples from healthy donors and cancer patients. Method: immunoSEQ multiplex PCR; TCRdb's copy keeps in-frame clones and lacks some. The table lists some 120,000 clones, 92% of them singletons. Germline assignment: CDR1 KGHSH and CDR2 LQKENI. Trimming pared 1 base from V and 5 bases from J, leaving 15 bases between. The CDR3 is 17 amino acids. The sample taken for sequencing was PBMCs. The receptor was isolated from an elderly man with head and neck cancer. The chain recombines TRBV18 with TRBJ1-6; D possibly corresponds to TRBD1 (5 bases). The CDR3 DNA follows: TGTGCCAGCTCACCACTACCCCCGGGGGGGAATAATTCACCCCTCCACTTT. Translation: CASSPLPPGGNNSPLHF.